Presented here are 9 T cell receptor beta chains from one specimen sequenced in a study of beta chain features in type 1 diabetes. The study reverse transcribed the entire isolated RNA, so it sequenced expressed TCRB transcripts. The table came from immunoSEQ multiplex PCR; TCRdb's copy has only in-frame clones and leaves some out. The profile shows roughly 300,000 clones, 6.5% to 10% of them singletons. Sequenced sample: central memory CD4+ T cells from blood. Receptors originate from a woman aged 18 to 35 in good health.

The CDR3 here is CASSLLGTNTEAFF. CDR3 in DNA: TGTGCCAGCAGTTTACTGGGTACGAACACTGAAGCTTTCTTT. The chain is built from TRBV28 and TRBJ1-1; D is uncertain. This CDR3 contains 14 residues. The V end lost 2 bases, the J end lost 1 base, and 8 bases lay between the germline ends. Germline V CDR1 and CDR2: MDHEN, SYDVKM.

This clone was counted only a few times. DNA of the CDR3: TGTGCCAGCAGCCCGAGACTAGGCAACTACAATGAGCAGTTCTTC. Amino acid sequence: CASSPRLGNYNEQFF. The chain has TRBV9 and TRBJ2-1; a weak D match, TRBD2 (6 bases). CDR1 SGDLS and CDR2 YYNGEE come from the germline V gene. V was shortened by 4 bases and J by 3 bases, with 14 bases between the two germline ends. The CDR3 is 15 residues long.

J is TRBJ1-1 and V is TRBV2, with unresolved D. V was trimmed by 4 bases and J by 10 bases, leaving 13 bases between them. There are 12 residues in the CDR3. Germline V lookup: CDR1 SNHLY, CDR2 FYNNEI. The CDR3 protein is CASSAVKGRAFF. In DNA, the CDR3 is TGTGCCAGCAGTGCGGTCAAGGGAAGAGCTTTCTTT.

This CDR3 reads CASSQTTGANYGYTF. In DNA form, the CDR3 reads TGCGCCAGCAGCCAGACGACAGGAGCTAACTATGGCTACACCTTC. The chain couples TRBV4-3 to TRBJ1-2, with D possibly being TRBD1 (6 bases). The CDR3 is 15 amino acids. V lost 3 bases and J 0 bases, leaving 11 bases between the germline ends. Germline CDR1 is LGHNA and CDR2 is YSLEER.

CDR3 DNA: TGTGCCAGCAGTGAAGGCAGGGTCGGCGAAAAACTGTTTTTT. This translates into CASSEGRVGEKLFF. This rearrangement joins TRBV2 to TRBJ1-4; D may be TRBD1 (5 bases). The CDR3 has 14 residues. From germline, CDR1 is SNHLY and CDR2 FYNNEI. Trimming pared 1 base from V and 8 bases from J, leaving 11 bases between. The whole variable domain, filled in from reference TRBV2 and TRBJ1-4, reads EPEVTQTPSHQVTQMGQEVILRCVPISNHLYFYWYRQILGQKVEFLVSFYNNEISEKSEIFDDQFSVERPDGSNFTLKIRSTKLEDSAMYFCASSEGRVGEKLFFGSGTQLSVL.

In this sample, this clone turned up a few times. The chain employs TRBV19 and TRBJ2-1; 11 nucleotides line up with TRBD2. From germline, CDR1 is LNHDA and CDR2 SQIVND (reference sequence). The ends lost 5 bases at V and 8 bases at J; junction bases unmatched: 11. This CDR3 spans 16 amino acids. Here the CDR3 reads CASSRSIAGGRDEQFF. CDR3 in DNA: TGTGCCAGTAGTCGGTCCATAGCGGGAGGGAGAGATGAGCAGTTCTTC.

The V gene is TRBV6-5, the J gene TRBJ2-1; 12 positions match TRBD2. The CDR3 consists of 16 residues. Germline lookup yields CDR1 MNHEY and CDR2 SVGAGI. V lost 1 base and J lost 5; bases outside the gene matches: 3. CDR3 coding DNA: TGTGCCAGCAGTTACTTCCGGACTAGCGGGGACAATGAGCAGTTCTTC. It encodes CASSYFRTSGDNEQFF.

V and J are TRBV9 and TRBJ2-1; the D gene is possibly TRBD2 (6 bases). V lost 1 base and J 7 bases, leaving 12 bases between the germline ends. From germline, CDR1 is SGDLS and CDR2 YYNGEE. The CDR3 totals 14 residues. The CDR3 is CASSVNPGRNEQFF. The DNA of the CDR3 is TGTGCCAGCAGCGTAAATCCAGGGAGGAATGAGCAGTTCTTC.

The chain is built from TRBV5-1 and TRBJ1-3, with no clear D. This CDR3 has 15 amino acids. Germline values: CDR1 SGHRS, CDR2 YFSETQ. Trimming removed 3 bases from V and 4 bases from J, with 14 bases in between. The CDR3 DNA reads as TGCGCCAGCAGCTCGAGTGGCCCGCCCGGAAACACCATATATTTT. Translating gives CASSSSGPPGNTIYF.